This TCR beta chain comes out of a study of shared clonotypes between healthy human individuals. General study results and limits: A small donor pool kept down the genetic and exposure-history diversity that was represented. Rarefaction exposed incomplete sorted-subset sequencing despite large depth.

Regarding this clone: What it binds is not known.

Per the original data handling: Filtering differed for immunoSEQ, which gave only junction sequences without quality scores. TCRdb's table, derived via immunoSEQ multiplex PCR, lists solely in-frame clones and lacks some. V and J calls and clone size are copied from that table; D and trimming were computed from the DNA. In the table there are roughly 550,000 clones, around 95% of which are singletons. Positive CCR7 selection of CD45RO-negative cells yielded the naive CD8 cells, and terminally differentiated effector memory CD45RA+ cells were excluded. Donors, healthy HIV-negative adults, lacked recent acute infections or vaccinations. This clonotype was sampled from a woman in her 30s in good health. The sequenced material came from naive CD8+ T cells sorted from blood.

The CDR3 region is CASSHLQAYEQYF. The CDR3 DNA is TGTGCCAGCAGCCACCTCCAGGCCTACGAGCAGTACTTC. The chain has TRBV7-2 and TRBJ2-7; the D is unclear. The V end was cut by 5 bases, the J end by 2 bases, with 10 bases between. The germline V gene encodes CDR1 SGHTA and CDR2 FQGNSA. CDR3 length equals 13 residues.